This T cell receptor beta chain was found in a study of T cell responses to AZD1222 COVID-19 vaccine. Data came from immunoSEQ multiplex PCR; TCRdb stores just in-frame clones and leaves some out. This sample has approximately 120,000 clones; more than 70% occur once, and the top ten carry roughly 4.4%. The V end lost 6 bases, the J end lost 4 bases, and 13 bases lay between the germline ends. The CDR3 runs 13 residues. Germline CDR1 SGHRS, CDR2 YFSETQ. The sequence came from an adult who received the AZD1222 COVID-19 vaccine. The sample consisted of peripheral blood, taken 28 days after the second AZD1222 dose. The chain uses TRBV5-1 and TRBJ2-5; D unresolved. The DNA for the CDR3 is TGCGCCAGCAAGGATGGGTCTTTAGAGACCCAGTACTTC. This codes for CASKDGSLETQYF.